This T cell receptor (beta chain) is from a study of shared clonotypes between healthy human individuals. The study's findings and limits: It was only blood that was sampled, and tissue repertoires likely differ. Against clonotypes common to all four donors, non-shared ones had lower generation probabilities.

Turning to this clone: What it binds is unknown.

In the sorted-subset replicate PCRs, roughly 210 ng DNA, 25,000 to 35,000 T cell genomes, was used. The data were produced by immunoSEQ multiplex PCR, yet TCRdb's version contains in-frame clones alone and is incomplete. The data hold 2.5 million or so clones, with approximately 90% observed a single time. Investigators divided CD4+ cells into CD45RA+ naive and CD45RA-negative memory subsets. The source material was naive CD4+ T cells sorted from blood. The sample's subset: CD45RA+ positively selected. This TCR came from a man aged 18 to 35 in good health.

The CDR3 sequence is CASSLAGTGFYEQYF. As DNA, the CDR3 is TGTGCCAGCAGCTTGGCCGGGACAGGGTTTTACGAGCAGTACTTC. V usage is TRBV11-2 and J usage is TRBJ2-7; 9 nucleotides align to TRBD1. After removal of 3 bases from V and 4 bases from J, the junction contained 7 bases not matched to a gene. The CDR3 has 15 residues. Germline V CDR1 and CDR2: SGHAT, FQNNGV.